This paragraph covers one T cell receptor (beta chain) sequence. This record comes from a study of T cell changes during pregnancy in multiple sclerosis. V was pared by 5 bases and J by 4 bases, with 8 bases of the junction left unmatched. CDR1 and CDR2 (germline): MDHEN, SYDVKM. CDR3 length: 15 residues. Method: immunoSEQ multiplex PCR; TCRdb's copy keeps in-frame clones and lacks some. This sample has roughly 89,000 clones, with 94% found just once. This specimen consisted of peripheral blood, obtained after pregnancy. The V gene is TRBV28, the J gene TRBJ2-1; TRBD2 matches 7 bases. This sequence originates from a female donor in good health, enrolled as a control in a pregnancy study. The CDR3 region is CASSPIGGGYNEQFF. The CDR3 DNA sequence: TGTGCCAGCAGTCCTATTGGGGGGGGGTACAATGAGCAGTTCTTC.